This passage covers 15 T cell receptor beta chains from one sample sequenced in a study of shared clonotypes between healthy human individuals. Naivety among CD8 cells was defined by CD45RO negativity and positive CCR7 selection, thereby excluding terminally differentiated effector memory CD45RA+ cells. TCRdb's table, derived via immunoSEQ multiplex PCR, lists solely in-frame clones and lacks some. Of about 820,000 clones listed, 85% to 95% are singletons. The material sequenced was naive CD8+ T cells sorted from blood. Source of these receptors: a man younger than 40 in good health.

V usage is TRBV27 and J usage is TRBJ1-1; 10 bases line up with TRBD1. The CDR3 has 15 residues. After removal of 6 bases from V and 1 base from J, the junction contained 5 bases not matched to a gene. Germline CDR1 MNHEY, CDR2 SMNVEV (reference sequence). CDR3 sequence (DNA): TGTGCCAGCAGGGGCTGGACAGGGGGGAACACTGAAGCTTTCTTT. Residues: CASRGWTGGNTEAFF.

The chain carries TRBV28 and TRBJ2-3, with a possible D match to TRBD1 (7 bases). Germline CDR1 and CDR2: MDHEN and SYDVKM. Deletions cut 4 bases from V and 3 bases from J, with 14 bases between. CDR3 size: 15 residues. The CDR3: CASSWGRGATDTQYF. CDR3 in DNA: TGTGCCAGCAGTTGGGGCAGGGGGGCTACAGATACGCAGTATTTT.

The chain links TRBV6-5 to TRBJ2-7, with TRBD1 matching 8 bases. The V gene's germline CDR1 is MNHEY and CDR2 SVGAGI. The CDR3 totals 15 residues. Trimming at V came to 4 bases and at J to 0 bases, leaving 5 bases not matched to a gene. The CDR3, as DNA: TGTGCCAGCAGTTTCTGGACAGGGAGCTCCTACGAGCAGTACTTC. Protein sequence: CASSFWTGSSYEQYF.

Concerning this clone itself: The sample carries other DNA sequences with the same CDR3. This chain links TRBV20-1 with TRBJ2-1, with D hard to call. Deletions cut 1 base from V and 4 bases from J, with 2 bases between. CDR1 is DFQATT, CDR2 SNEGSKA, per germline (reference sequence). CDR3 size: 11 residues. The chain's CDR3 is CSARGYNEQFF. For the CDR3, the DNA is TGCAGTGCTAGAGGGTACAATGAGCAGTTCTTC.

As DNA, the CDR3 is TGCAGCGTTGAAACGGTGACGGCTAACATTCAGTACTTC. Its protein is CSVETVTANIQYF. This chain uses TRBV29-1 with TRBJ2-4; D ambiguous. In germline, CDR1 is SQVTM, CDR2 ANQGSEA. The CDR3 consists of 13 residues. Trimming stripped 2 bases from V and 7 bases from J, with 12 bases between.

The chain recombines TRBV6-5 with TRBJ1-5, with 7 bases matching TRBD1. The germline gives CDR1 MNHEY, CDR2 SVGAGI. The CDR3 totals 15 residues. With V trimmed by 8 bases and J by 3 bases, 10 bases remained unmatched. The CDR3 sequence is CASAISGTDNQPQHF. In DNA form, the CDR3 reads TGTGCCAGCGCCATTTCCGGGACAGACAATCAGCCCCAGCATTTT.

The V call is TRBV10-1, the J call TRBJ1-1; D unresolved. This CDR3 contains 12 residues. Germline lookup yields CDR1 WNHNN and CDR2 SYGVQD (reference sequence). The V gene lost 6 bases and the J gene lost 2 bases, with 7 bases spanning the gap. The CDR3 is CASRGINTEAFF. In DNA form, the CDR3 reads TGCGCCAGCAGGGGCATCAACACTGAAGCTTTCTTT.

The gene calls are TRBV28 and TRBJ2-3, with TRBD2 matching 10 bases. The CDR3 is made up of 16 amino acids. Germline V CDR1 and CDR2: MDHEN, SYDVKM. J gave up 3 bases and V 6 bases, and 9 bases lay outside the gene matches. The CDR3 bases are TGTGCCAGCAGCCGCGGGGCTAGCGGGAGAACAGATACGCAGTATTTT. Protein product: CASSRGASGRTDTQYF.

The J gene is TRBJ1-4, the V gene TRBV9, with TRBD1 identical over 7 bases. The CDR3 contains 14 residues. The V segment lost 2 bases and the J segment 8 bases; nucleotides outside the gene matches: 6. The germline CDR1 and CDR2 sequences are SGDLS and YYNGEE. The CDR3 region is CASSVDRVGEKLFF. Here the CDR3 DNA reads TGTGCCAGCAGCGTTGACAGGGTCGGGGAAAAACTGTTTTTT.

V and J are TRBV7-8 and TRBJ2-1; 8 nucleotides line up with TRBD2. CDR3 length equals 16 residues. Germline-derived CDR1 and CDR2 are SGHVS and FQNEAQ. Trimming at V came to 5 bases and at J to 8 bases, leaving 14 bases not matched to a gene. CDR3 region: CASSGQPPGGPYEQFF. The CDR3, as DNA: TGTGCCAGCAGCGGCCAACCACCGGGAGGGCCCTATGAGCAGTTCTTC.

The J gene is TRBJ2-7, the V gene TRBV15, with TRBD2 matching 13 bases. V was pared by 2 bases and J by 6 bases, with 4 bases of the junction left unmatched. CDR3 length: 15 amino acids. CDR1 is LNHNV and CDR2 is YYDKDF in the germline V gene (reference sequence). The CDR3 sequence is CATSRTGLAGAEQYF. In DNA, the CDR3 is TGTGCCACCAGCAGAACCGGACTAGCGGGAGCCGAGCAGTACTTC.

V and J are TRBV27 and TRBJ2-7; D remains ambiguous. Germline V lookup: CDR1 MNHEY, CDR2 SMNVEV (reference sequence). This CDR3 region has 13 residues. V gave up 3 bases and J gave up 2 bases, with 8 bases separating them. In nucleotides, the CDR3 is TGTGCCAGCAGTTTTCATGATACCTACGAGCAGTACTTC. The encoded protein is CASSFHDTYEQYF.

The rearrangement links TRBV28 to TRBJ2-7; D is undetermined. This CDR3 is built from 13 residues. Germline V CDR1 and CDR2: MDHEN, SYDVKM. V was shortened by 3 bases and J by 4 bases, with 10 bases between the two germline ends. CDR3 amino acids: CASSFSLTYEQYF. In DNA, the CDR3 is TGTGCCAGCAGTTTCTCCCTTACGTACGAGCAGTACTTC.

The J gene is TRBJ1-5, the V gene TRBV9; perhaps TRBD1 as D (5 bases). Germline V CDR1 and CDR2: SGDLS, YYNGEE. V was clipped by 3 bases and J by 3 bases, with 10 bases between them. CDR3 length: 14 residues. The CDR3 sequence: CASSATESNQPQHF. Here the CDR3 DNA reads TGTGCCAGCAGCGCGACAGAGTCCAATCAGCCCCAGCATTTT. Variable domain in full (rest from reference TRBV9 and TRBJ1-5): DSGVTQTPKHLITATGQRVTLRCSPRSGDLSVYWYQQSLDQGLQFLIQYYNGEERAKGNILERFSAQQFPDLHSELNLSSLELGDSALYFCASSATESNQPQHFGDGTRLSIL.

The chain has TRBV7-9 and TRBJ2-5; a weak D match, TRBD2 (5 bases). V was pared by 4 bases and J by 1 base, with 16 bases between. The germline CDR1 and CDR2 sequences are SEHNR and FQNEAQ (reference sequence). CDR3 size: 16 residues. CDR3 amino acids: CASSYPPGAAQETQYF. The DNA for the CDR3 is TGTGCCAGCAGCTATCCCCCAGGAGCGGCCCAAGAGACCCAGTACTTC.